Each of the 30 T cell receptor beta chains below was sequenced from the same sample in a study of tumor-infiltrating lymphocytes in primary liver carcinoma. Co-extracted RNA and DNA came from roughly 21-30 mg of unsorted bulk tissue. The input was around 530 ng total RNA; TCR beta cDNA was made from it with a constant-region primer. Amplification in three nested multiplex PCR rounds with slightly modified ARM-PCR gave rise to TCR beta libraries. Each of the first two PCR rounds ran 9 to 11 cycles with TRBV1-TRBV30 forward and C-beta reverse primers. TCRdb redid the calling of the multiplex PCR reads with MiXCR, one entry per CDR3 protein. The sample yields approximately 60,000 distinct CDR3 sequences, just over 70% seen once. Sequencing input: liver tumor tissue from sampling region 2. Noted subset: tumor region T2, inferior pole. These receptors were obtained from a man aged 35 to 55 with primary liver carcinoma and hepatitis B virus infection.

The chain uses TRBV29-1 and TRBJ2-2; D may be TRBD1 or TRBD2 (5 bases each). V dropped 7 bases and J dropped 7 bases, with 19 bases sitting between them. CDR1 is SQVTM and CDR2 is ANQGSEA in the germline V gene. CDR3 size: 14 residues. The DNA of the CDR3 is TGCAGCGCCCTCGGTCCGGGACCCATCGGGGAGCTGTTTTTT. Translation: CSALGPGPIGELFF.

The chain couples TRBV5-1 to TRBJ1-2, with D possibly matching TRBD1 (6 bases). Germline loops: CDR1 SGHRS, CDR2 YFSETQ. This CDR3 is 15 amino acids long. Trimming stripped 3 bases from V and 8 bases from J, with 20 bases between. The CDR3 loop reads CASSSYAGLGGGYTF. The CDR3 nucleotides are TGCGCCAGCAGCTCCTACGCGGGACTGGGGGGCGGCTACACCTTC.

J is TRBJ2-1 and V is TRBV5-4; the match to TRBD2 covers 12 bases. CDR1 and CDR2 from the germline V gene are SGHNT and YYREEE (reference sequence). Trimming took 4 bases from V and 13 from J; bases not matched to a gene: 15. The CDR3 length is 16 residues. The CDR3 protein is CASSKRLAGAVYDQFF. DNA for the CDR3: TGTGCCAGCAGCAAAAGACTAGCGGGAGCCGTCTACGATCAGTTCTTC.

To note about this clonotype: A junction boundary mismatches the germline segment, possibly from a read error. DNA of the CDR3: TGTAGTGCTAGAGCGGGGAATGAATTTGAGCAGTTCTTC. Residues: CSARAGNEFEQFF. The V call is TRBV20-1, the J call TRBJ2-1; 7 bases are shared with TRBD2. The CDR3 contains 13 residues. Germline lookup yields CDR1 DFQATT and CDR2 SNEGSKA (reference sequence).

This chain connects TRBV5-4 to TRBJ2-1; D remains ambiguous. Germline CDR1 and CDR2: SGHNT and YYREEE (reference sequence). The CDR3 has 15 residues. The V end lost 1 base, the J end lost 2 bases, and 10 bases lay between the germline ends. The CDR3 here is CASSLILGTYNEQFF. The CDR3, as DNA: TGTGCCAGCAGCTTGATTCTCGGAACCTACAATGAGCAGTTCTTC.

With regard to this clonotype: At one boundary the junction diverges from the germline segment, which might be a read error. The V call is TRBV6-1, the J call TRBJ2-3; 7 nucleotides agree with TRBD2. The CDR3 covers 16 residues. Germline CDR1 MNHNS, CDR2 SASEGT. Here the CDR3 DNA reads TGTACCAGCGGGATTTCTAGCGGTTCCCCCACAGATACGCAGTATTTT. Translated, it gives CTSGISSGSPTDTQYF.

DNA of the CDR3: TGTGCCAGCAGCATAGGCGGGACTGTCAAATCTCCTATCTGCAATGAGCAGTTCTTC. It is translated as CASSIGGTVKSPICNEQFF. The gene calls are TRBV11-1 and TRBJ2-1; D perhaps matches TRBD2 (6 bases). The CDR3 loop spans 19 amino acids. Germline loops: CDR1 SGHAT, CDR2 FQDESV (reference sequence). Trimming stripped 5 bases from V and 6 bases from J, with 29 bases between.

This clonotype was seen many times. J is TRBJ2-2 and V is TRBV12-3 or TRBV12-4; the D gene is possibly TRBD1 (6 bases). The CDR3 has 16 amino acids. V was trimmed by 4 bases and J by 7 bases, leaving 19 bases between them. CDR3 sequence: CASSSGQGRAVGELFF. The CDR3 DNA is TGTGCCAGCAGTTCAGGGCAGGGGAGAGCGGTCGGGGAGCTGTTTTTT.

The rearrangement uses TRBV9 and TRBJ1-1; D not resolved. Trimming removed 4 bases from V and 3 bases from J, with 10 bases in between. Per the germline V gene, CDR1 is SGDLS and CDR2 is YYNGEE. CDR3 size: 13 residues. Written as DNA, the CDR3 is TGTGCCAGCAGCCCCAGGACCGACACTGAAGCTTTCTTT. It translates to CASSPRTDTEAFF.

As for this clonotype: At one of its ends the junction is not consistent with the germline gene, which may arise from a read error. The rearrangement uses TRBV11-2 and TRBJ2-1; maybe TRBD2 (6 bases). The CDR3 is 15 amino acids. From germline, CDR1 is SGHAT and CDR2 FQNNGV. CDR3 DNA sequence: TGTGCCAACAACTTAAGTAGTGGGGGGTACAATGAGCGGTTCTTC. The encoded protein is CANNLSSGGYNERFF.

Points on this clonotype: This is likely a read error, given that the CDR3 carries no conserved phenylalanine or tryptophan at its end. The chain has TRBV10-3 and TRBJ2-5, with D possibly being TRBD1 (5 bases). CDR3 length equals 14 residues. Trimming pared 6 bases from V and 5 bases from J, leaving 16 bases between. Germline loops: CDR1 ENHRY, CDR2 SYGVKD. The CDR3 reads CAISPDSAHETQYI. The CDR3 nucleotides are TGTGCCATCAGCCCCGACAGTGCCCATGAGACCCAGTACATC.

This chain connects TRBV5-1 to TRBJ1-5; D is possibly TRBD2 (6 bases). The J call is uncertain, as TRBJ2-3 better fits the DNA end. The CDR3 contains 16 residues. Germline V gene data show CDR1 as SGHRS and CDR2 as YFSETQ. The CDR3 reads CASSLEGIVEGLPQYF. CDR3 nucleotides: TGCGCCAGCAGCTTGGAGGGGATCGTGGAGGGTCTGCCCCAGTATTTT.

About this clonotype: Germline is not matched at one junction end, which may reflect a read error. The chain combines TRBV6-5 with TRBJ1-5, with unresolved D. The germline V gene has CDR1 MNHEY and CDR2 SVGAGI. The CDR3 has 13 residues. The DNA of the CDR3 is TGTGTCAGCAGTCACTCGAAAGAGCAGCCCCAGCATTTT. Translated: CVSSHSKEQPQHF.

As for this clonotype: The conserved final phenylalanine or tryptophan is absent from the CDR3, which likely points to a read error. The J gene is TRBJ1-2, the V gene TRBV7-9; D not certain. The germline V gene encodes CDR1 SEHNR and CDR2 FQNEAQ (reference sequence). The CDR3 has 16 residues. CDR3 nucleotides: TGTGCCAGCAGCCCCGAGGGCAGGCTGTCTCAGTATGGTTACACCCTC. Translated: CASSPEGRLSQYGYTL.

Of note for this clonotype: Sequence at one end of the junction differs from germline and may be a read error. The J gene is TRBJ1-1, the V gene TRBV6-5; 9 positions agree with TRBD1. Germline CDR1 MNHEY, CDR2 SVGAGI. CDR3 length equals 15 residues. CDR3 coding DNA: TGTGCCAGAAGTAAGTTACAGGGGGCGAGGACTGGAGCTTTCTTT. Its translation: CARSKLQGARTGAFF.

In this sample, this clonotype turned up many times. The chain joins TRBV10-3 to TRBJ1-4; 10 bases match TRBD1. J gave up 0 bases and V 0 bases, and 1 base lay outside the gene matches. CDR3 size: 17 residues. In germline, CDR1 is ENHRY, CDR2 SYGVKD. In DNA, the CDR3 is TGTGCCATCAGTGAGTCTGGACAGGGGGCAACTAATGAAAAACTGTTTTTT. It yields the protein CAISESGQGATNEKLFF.

The CDR3 bases are TGTGCCAGCAGCCCGAGTAGCGGATGGAACAATGAGCAGTTCTTC. Protein: CASSPSSGWNNEQFF. The J gene is TRBJ2-1, the V gene TRBV5-5, with D perhaps matching TRBD2 (6 bases). With 4 bases removed from V and 5 bases from J, the gap between germline ends came to 16 bases. This CDR3 comprises 15 residues. Germline V CDR1 and CDR2: SGHKS, YYEKEE (reference sequence). Complete variable domain (other parts from reference TRBV5-5 and TRBJ2-1): DAGVTQSPTHLIKTRGQQVTLRCSPISGHKSVSWYQQVLGQGPQFIFQYYEKEERGRGNFPDRFSARQFPNYSSELNVNALLLGDSALYLCASSPSSGWNNEQFFGPGTRLTVL.

This chain joins TRBV29-1 and TRBJ2-5; 12 bases line up with TRBD2. Germline V gene data show CDR1 as SQVTM and CDR2 as ANQGSEA. This CDR3 is 14 amino acids long. The DNA for the CDR3 is TGCAACGTCAAGGGGCTAGCGGGGGGGCAGACCCAGTACTTC. Translated: CNVKGLAGGQTQYF.

The chain joins TRBV11-2 to TRBJ1-1; 7 bases fit TRBD1. Germline CDR1 and CDR2: SGHAT and FQNNGV. The CDR3 is 16 amino acids. Trimming cost V 4 bases and J 0 bases; bases outside gene matches: 8. CDR3 sequence (DNA): TGTGCCAGCAGCTCTTCCAGGGGGTTCGTGAACACTGAAGCTTTCTTT. Protein product: CASSSSRGFVNTEAFF.

As for this clonotype: One end of the junction does not line up with germline, which may come from a read error. The J gene is TRBJ2-5, the V gene TRBV18, with D possibly being TRBD1 or TRBD2 (5 bases each). From germline, CDR1 is KGHSH and CDR2 LQKENI. The CDR3 consists of 13 residues. The CDR3 region is CANSPGTQETQYF. In nucleotides, the CDR3 is TGTGCCAACTCACCTGGGACCCAAGAGACCCAGTACTTC.

Worth noting for this clonotype: This may arise from a read error, as a much more abundant clone is one base away. This rearrangement joins TRBV7-6 to TRBJ2-2; D is unclear. Looked up from germline, CDR1 is SGHVS and CDR2 is FNYEAQ. The length of the CDR3 is 17 residues. The CDR3 sequence is CARSLESQPLLTGELFF. The CDR3 coding sequence is TGTGCCAGGAGCTTAGAGTCCCAGCCGCTCCTCACCGGGGAGCTGTTTTTT.

On this clonotype: One end of the junction fails to match germline, which may point to a read error. The chain uses TRBV5-1 and TRBJ2-1, with 8 positions matching TRBD2. Germline V CDR1 and CDR2: SGHRS, YFSETQ. The CDR3 has 18 residues. The CDR3 loop is CASSPLGTSLRQRNEQFF. In DNA, the CDR3 is TGCGCTAGCAGCCCCTTAGGGACTAGTTTACGGCAGAGGAATGAGCAGTTCTTC.

In this sample, this clonotype turned up a few times. The V gene is TRBV28, the J gene TRBJ2-7; D is undetermined. Germline CDR1 and CDR2: MDHEN and SYDVKM. CDR3 size: 13 residues. V gave up 6 bases and J gave up 10 bases, with 19 bases separating them. The chain's CDR3 is CASRLIIDAKQYF. The CDR3 DNA reads TGTGCCAGCAGGTTGATTATTGACGCCAAACAGTACTTC. The whole variable domain, remainder taken from reference TRBV28 and TRBJ2-7, is DVKVTQSSRYLVKRTGEKVFLECVQDMDHENMFWYRQDPGLGLRLIYFSYDVKMKEKGDIPEGYSVSREKKERFSLILESASTNQTSMYLCASRLIIDAKQYFGPGTRLTVT.

Only one count was recorded for this clonotype. Germline and junction disagree at one end, which may indicate a read error. The CDR3 region is CASSQLNGRAVYNEQFF. As DNA, the CDR3 is TGTGCCAGTAGCCAACTGAACGGGAGGGCCGTCTATAATGAGCAGTTCTTC. This chain joins TRBV4-2 and TRBJ2-1, with 8 bases that match TRBD2. Germline V gene sequence: CDR1 LGHNA, CDR2 YNFKEQ. The CDR3 contains 17 residues.

This chain links TRBV10-3 with TRBJ2-2; the D gene is possibly TRBD1 (5 bases). The germline gives CDR1 ENHRY, CDR2 SYGVKD. CDR3 length equals 17 residues. V was clipped by 1 base and J by 9 bases, with 21 bases between them. The CDR3 DNA reads TGTGCCATCAGTGAGTTCGAAGCCGGGCCGGACACTAGGGAGCTGTTTTTT. This gives the protein CAISEFEAGPDTRELFF.

As to this clonotype: Relative to the germline gene, one junction end is altered; a read error may explain this. V is TRBV12-3 or TRBV12-4 and J is TRBJ1-5; 12 bases agree with TRBD1. The CDR3 is 15 amino acids. The CDR3 loop is CASRFGTGGRQPPHF. The CDR3 DNA reads TGTGCCAGCAGATTCGGGACAGGGGGCCGTCAGCCCCCGCATTTT.

In this sample, this clonotype turned up once. The germline gene is not matched at one end of the junction; a read error may be the cause. The rearrangement uses TRBV11-2 and TRBJ2-5, with TRBD2 matching over 8 bases. The CDR3 contains 15 residues. The germline gives CDR1 SGHAT, CDR2 FQNNGV. The CDR3 sequence is CTSQIPGGGKETQYF. CDR3 bases: TGTACCAGTCAAATTCCTGGCGGGGGGAAAGAGACCCAGTACTTC. The full variable domain, in which reference TRBV11-2 and TRBJ2-5 provide the parts outside the CDR3, is EAGVAQSPRYKIIEKRQSVAFWCNPISGHATLYWYQQILGQGPKLLIQFQNNGVVDDSQLPKDRFSAERLKGVDSTLKIQPAKLEDSAVYLCTSQIPGGGKETQYFGPGTRLLVL.

Regarding this clonotype: This CDR3 fails to terminate in the conserved phenylalanine or tryptophan, so it likely reflects a read error. The V call is TRBV4-2, the J call TRBJ2-1; D unclear. The V end lost 4 bases, the J end lost 6 bases, and 22 bases lay between the germline ends. Germline CDR1 is LGHNA and CDR2 is YNFKEQ. The CDR3 runs 17 residues. The CDR3 sequence: CASSREIGSILLNEQFL. CDR3 nucleotide sequence: TGTGCCAGCAGCCGAGAAATAGGGTCCATACTACTCAATGAGCAGTTCTTA.

Notes on this clonotype: With a much larger clone just one base away, this may be a read error. As DNA, the CDR3 is TGCGCCAGCAGCGTGACCGGGACAATCTACACTGAGCAGTTCTTC. Residues: CASSVTGTIYTEQFF. The chain is built from TRBV5-1 and TRBJ2-1; D might be TRBD1 (6 bases). Germline loops: CDR1 SGHRS, CDR2 YFSETQ. This CDR3 has 15 amino acids.

The rearrangement joins TRBV28 to TRBJ2-7; 9 nucleotides agree with TRBD1. The V gene end was trimmed by 4 bases and the J gene end by 9 bases; junction bases not matched to a gene: 13. This CDR3 contains 15 residues. Germline V gene data show CDR1 as MDHEN and CDR2 as SYDVKM. The CDR3 loop reads CASSSGGQGSSGQYF. In DNA, the CDR3 is TGTGCCAGCAGTTCGGGGGGACAGGGCTCCTCCGGGCAGTACTTC.